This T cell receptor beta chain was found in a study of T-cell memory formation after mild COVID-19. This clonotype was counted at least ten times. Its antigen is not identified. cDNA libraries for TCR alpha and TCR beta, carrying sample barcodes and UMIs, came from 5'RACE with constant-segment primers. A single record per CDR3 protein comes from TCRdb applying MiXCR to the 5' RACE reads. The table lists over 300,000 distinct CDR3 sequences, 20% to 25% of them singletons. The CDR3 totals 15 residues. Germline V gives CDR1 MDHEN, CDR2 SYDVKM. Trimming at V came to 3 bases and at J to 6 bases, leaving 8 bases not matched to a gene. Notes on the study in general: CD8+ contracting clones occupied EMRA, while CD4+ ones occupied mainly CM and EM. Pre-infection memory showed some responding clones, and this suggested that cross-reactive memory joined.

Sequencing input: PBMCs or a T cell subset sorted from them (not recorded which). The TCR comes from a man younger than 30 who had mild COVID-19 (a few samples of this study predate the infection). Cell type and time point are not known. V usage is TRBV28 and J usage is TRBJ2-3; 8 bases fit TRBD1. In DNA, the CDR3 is TGTGCCAGCAGTTTGCAGGGGGCGGGATGGGATACGCAGTATTTT. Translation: CASSLQGAGWDTQYF.